Each of the 26 T cell receptor beta chains below was sequenced from the same sample in a study of identical twins. TCRdb reprocessed the 5' RACE reads via MiXCR and lists one record per CDR3 protein. Seen here are around 570,000 distinct CDR3 sequences, around a tenth observed once, and the top ten hold under 3.5%. The sample also formed part of further work on yellow fever vaccine responses in identical twins.

Sequencing was performed on PBMCs. These TCRs come from a woman between 18 and 30 years old in good health.

The chain combines TRBV2 with TRBJ2-5; 8 bases line up with TRBD2. Germline CDR1 SNHLY, CDR2 FYNNEI. V was pared by 3 bases and J by 6 bases, with 6 bases of the junction left unmatched. This CDR3 region has 14 residues. CDR3 sequence reads: CASSEPGGAQTQYF. The CDR3 DNA follows: TGTGCCAGCAGTGAGCCGGGGGGGGCGCAGACCCAGTACTTC.

This clonotype has more than one count but fewer than ten. The chain uses TRBV4-3 and TRBJ2-5; D is perhaps TRBD2 (5 bases). V was pared by 4 bases and J by 5 bases, with 14 bases between. From germline, CDR1 is LGHNA and CDR2 YSLEER. The CDR3 has 14 residues. In DNA form, the CDR3 reads TGCGCCAGCAGCCCGGACTTGCACTGGGAGACCCAGTACTTC. As protein: CASSPDLHWETQYF.

The chain uses TRBV5-6 and TRBJ2-3, with 11 bases aligning to TRBD2. This CDR3 comprises 16 residues. Per germline, CDR1 SGHDT and CDR2 YYEEEE. V shed 2 bases and J 4 bases; nucleotides not matched to a gene: 6. Written as DNA, the CDR3 is TGTGCCAGCAGCTTCCCACTAGCGGGAGTGTCAGATACGCAGTATTTT. This translates into CASSFPLAGVSDTQYF.

A few counts support this clonotype. The chain has TRBV28 and TRBJ2-7, with 12 nucleotides matching TRBD2. Germline V gene data show CDR1 as MDHEN and CDR2 as SYDVKM. V lost 1 base and J lost 5; bases outside the gene matches: 6. There are 16 residues in the CDR3. The CDR3, as DNA: TGTGCCAGCAGTTTATCTACTAGCGGGAGGTCCCACGAGCAGTACTTC. This gives the protein CASSLSTSGRSHEQYF.

This clonotype was recorded a few times. This chain connects TRBV7-6 to TRBJ2-1; tentative D call: TRBD2 (5 bases). CDR1 is SGHVS, CDR2 FNYEAQ, per germline. The length of the CDR3 is 17 residues. V was cut by 2 bases and J by 1 base, with 15 bases left in between. CDR3 bases: TGTGCCAGCAGCTTATTTCAAGCGGAAAAATCCTACAATGAGCAGTTCTTC. It codes for CASSLFQAEKSYNEQFF.

This sequence joins TRBV5-1 and TRBJ2-1; D might be TRBD2 (6 bases). The CDR3 covers 14 residues. Per germline, CDR1 SGHRS and CDR2 YFSETQ. V was pared by 4 bases and J by 5 bases, with 13 bases between. CDR3 nucleotide sequence: TGCGCCAGCAGCCCCCGGGACTTCAACAATGAGCAGTTCTTC. This codes for CASSPRDFNNEQFF. Based on the CDR3 plus reference TRBV5-1 and TRBJ2-1, the full variable domain is KAGVTQTPRYLIKTRGQQVTLSCSPISGHRSVSWYQQTPGQGLQFLFEYFSETQRNKGNFPGRFSGRQFSNSRSEMNVSTLELGDSALYLCASSPRDFNNEQFFGPGTRLTVL.

The V call is TRBV10-3, the J call TRBJ1-4; D may be TRBD1 (5 bases). V lost 0 bases, J lost 6 bases, and 8 bases lay in between. Germline V CDR1 and CDR2: ENHRY, SYGVKD. The CDR3 contains 14 residues. CDR3 nucleotide sequence: TGTGCCATCAGTGAGTCGGGGGAGGATGAAAAACTGTTTTTT. Amino acid sequence: CAISESGEDEKLFF.

J is TRBJ2-7 and V is TRBV25-1; TRBD2 agrees at 10 bases. Losses at the gene ends were 6 bases for V and 2 bases for J; bases not matched to a gene: 1. Germline lookup yields CDR1 MGHDK and CDR2 SYGVNS. The CDR3 length is 13 residues. The CDR3 DNA follows: TGTGCCAGCAGAGCGGGAGGGGCCTACGAGCAGTACTTC. Translating gives CASRAGGAYEQYF.

This clonotype was observed a handful of times. The chain recombines TRBV6-5 with TRBJ2-7; a possible D gene is TRBD1 (7 bases). Germline V CDR1 and CDR2: MNHEY, SVGAGI. The V end was cut by 2 bases, the J end by 5 bases, with 13 bases between. CDR3 length: 14 amino acids. Written as DNA, the CDR3 is TGTGCCAGCAGTTACGCGGGACAGCGCCACGAGCAGTACTTC. Translated, it gives CASSYAGQRHEQYF.

This clonotype was counted ten times or more. The chain is built from TRBV5-1 and TRBJ2-5, with TRBD2 matching 10 bases. Germline loops: CDR1 SGHRS, CDR2 YFSETQ. CDR3 length: 16 residues. V shed 4 bases, J shed 0 bases, and the junction held 6 bases outside the gene matches. The CDR3 DNA reads TGCGCCAGCAGCGCCGGGACTAGCGCACACCAAGAGACCCAGTACTTC. Protein: CASSAGTSAHQETQYF.

The chain combines TRBV4-1 with TRBJ2-1; no clear D gene. The CDR3 has 15 residues. V gave up 6 bases and J gave up 0 bases, with 12 bases separating them. Germline CDR1 MGHRA, CDR2 YSYEKL. The CDR3 spells CASSRDTNSYNEQFF. CDR3 coding DNA: TGCGCCAGCAGTCGCGACACGAACTCCTACAATGAGCAGTTCTTC.

This clonotype was counted only a few times. The chain has TRBV20-1 and TRBJ1-3; D unclear. Trimming cost V 0 bases and J 1 base, with 10 bases left between them. The germline CDR1 and CDR2 sequences are DFQATT and SNEGSKA (reference sequence). The CDR3 totals 15 residues. CDR3 DNA: TGCAGTGCTAGAGATAGGTCTGGATCTGGAAACACCATATATTTT. Protein product: CSARDRSGSGNTIYF.

The V gene is TRBV7-3, the J gene TRBJ2-2, with 10 bases fitting TRBD2. The CDR3 has 17 residues. Germline lookup yields CDR1 SGHTA and CDR2 FQGTGA. With V trimmed by 5 bases and J by 1 base, 7 bases remained unmatched. The CDR3 region is CASSQAGGRGNTGELFF. CDR3 nucleotide sequence: TGTGCCAGCAGCCAAGCGGGGGGGCGCGGGAACACCGGGGAGCTGTTTTTT.

This clonotype has ten or more counts. The gene calls are TRBV7-9 and TRBJ2-5, with D tentatively TRBD2 (5 bases). The V end lost 3 bases, the J end lost 4 bases, and 6 bases lay between the germline ends. Germline V gene data show CDR1 as SEHNR and CDR2 as FQNEAQ (reference sequence). This CDR3 is 12 amino acids long. The CDR3 protein is CASSFEGETQYF. In DNA, the CDR3 is TGTGCCAGCAGCTTTGAGGGAGAGACCCAGTACTTC.

In its sample, this clonotype was seen a few times. The gene calls are TRBV4-3 and TRBJ2-1; D ambiguous. The germline V and J ends were trimmed by 2 bases and 8 bases, with 10 bases remaining between them. CDR1 LGHNA and CDR2 YSLEER come from the germline V gene. The CDR3 loop spans 13 amino acids. CDR3: CASSQQLIDEQFF. The CDR3 nucleotides are TGCGCCAGCAGCCAACAACTTATCGATGAGCAGTTCTTC.

This clonotype was seen a few times. The chain couples TRBV10-3 to TRBJ1-6, with TRBD1 as a possible D gene (5 bases). CDR3 length equals 14 residues. Germline V lookup: CDR1 ENHRY, CDR2 SYGVKD. The germline V and J ends were trimmed by 4 bases and 9 bases, with 13 bases remaining between them. CDR3 sequence: CAISVQGFGSPLHF. DNA for the CDR3: TGTGCCATCAGTGTCCAGGGTTTTGGTTCACCCCTCCACTTT.

This chain uses TRBV2 with TRBJ2-7; tentatively, D is TRBD1 (6 bases). Germline V lookup: CDR1 SNHLY, CDR2 FYNNEI. The CDR3 covers 14 residues. With 1 base removed from V and 2 bases from J, the gap between germline ends came to 9 bases. CDR3 coding DNA: TGTGCCAGCAGTGAAGGGGACATCCCCTACGAGCAGTACTTC. Translating gives CASSEGDIPYEQYF.

This clonotype was seen a few times. The chain couples TRBV12-3 or TRBV12-4 to TRBJ2-5; 7 bases fit TRBD1. The CDR3 has 13 residues. Trimming cost V 6 bases and J 5 bases; bases outside gene matches: 6. DNA for the CDR3: TGTGCCAGCAGGATTACAGGGGAGGAGACCCAGTACTTC. Translation: CASRITGEETQYF.

J is TRBJ2-2 and V is TRBV24-1, with D perhaps TRBD1 or TRBD2 (5 bases each). The germline V gene has CDR1 KGHDR and CDR2 SFDVKD. This CDR3 comprises 14 residues. V was cut by 5 bases and J by 3 bases, with 9 bases left in between. The chain's CDR3 is CATSAMGDTGELFF. The CDR3 nucleotides are TGTGCCACCAGTGCGATGGGGGACACCGGGGAGCTGTTTTTT.

This clonotype was observed at least ten times. This chain links TRBV10-3 with TRBJ1-4; TRBD1 aligns across 8 bases. The CDR3 has 13 amino acids. Germline V lookup: CDR1 ENHRY, CDR2 SYGVKD. The J segment lost 6 bases and the V segment lost 10 bases, leaving 7 bases of the junction unmatched. The CDR3 DNA sequence: TGTGCCAGCAGGCAGGGGGCGGATGAAAAACTGTTTTTT. It yields the protein CASRQGADEKLFF.

This clonotype was picked up a small number of times. J is TRBJ2-6 and V is TRBV29-1; D might be TRBD1 (5 bases). V was clipped by 6 bases and J by 0 bases, with 15 bases between them. CDR3 length: 16 amino acids. CDR1 and CDR2 from the germline V gene are SQVTM and ANQGSEA. The CDR3 DNA is TGCAGCGTCAATGATCCAGGGAACTCTGGGGCCAACGTCCTGACTTTC. Protein: CSVNDPGNSGANVLTF.

This clonotype was seen a handful of times. The chain carries TRBV3-1 and TRBJ2-6; 9 nucleotides agree with TRBD1. Trimming removed 6 bases from V and 2 bases from J; junction bases left unmatched: 5. Looked up from germline, CDR1 is LGHDT and CDR2 is YNNKEL (reference sequence). CDR3 length equals 16 residues. The CDR3 here is CASRLQGATGANVLTF. In nucleotides, the CDR3 is TGTGCCAGCAGATTACAGGGGGCGACTGGGGCCAACGTCCTGACTTTC. Based on the CDR3 plus reference TRBV3-1 and TRBJ2-6, the full variable domain is DTAVSQTPKYLVTQMGNDKSIKCEQNLGHDTMYWYKQDSKKFLKIMFSYNNKELIINETVPNRFSPKSPDKAHLNLHINSLELGDSAVYFCASRLQGATGANVLTFGAGSRLTVL.

This clonotype was seen more than once but under ten times. The chain couples TRBV3-1 to TRBJ2-2, with D maybe TRBD2 (5 bases). Looked up from germline, CDR1 is LGHDT and CDR2 is YNNKEL (reference sequence). The CDR3 length is 17 residues. The V end lost 4 bases, the J end lost 5 bases, and 20 bases lay between the germline ends. CDR3 residues: CASSLVGLTSSTGELFF. In DNA, the CDR3 is TGTGCCAGCAGCCTAGTCGGACTTACTAGTTCGACCGGGGAGCTGTTTTTT.

The chain employs TRBV29-1 and TRBJ2-5; no clear D. Per the germline V gene, CDR1 is SQVTM and CDR2 is ANQGSEA. The ends were cut back, 4 bases at V and 3 bases at J, with 21 bases in the middle. This CDR3 region has 16 residues. CDR3 residues: CSVGLLTANLEETQYF. The CDR3 DNA reads as TGCAGCGTTGGCCTATTGACCGCCAACCTTGAAGAGACCCAGTACTTC.

This clonotype was detected many times. This chain connects TRBV6-5 to TRBJ2-3, with TRBD1 as a possible D gene (6 bases). There are 17 residues in the CDR3. Germline V CDR1 and CDR2: MNHEY, SVGAGI. V lost 1 base and J 0 bases, leaving 14 bases between the germline ends. DNA of the CDR3: TGTGCCAGCAGTTACTTGGCAGGGGCCGGGAGCACAGATACGCAGTATTTT. This encodes CASSYLAGAGSTDTQYF.

The rearrangement joins TRBV14 to TRBJ2-1, with TRBD2 identical over 8 bases. V dropped 4 bases and J dropped 4; count of bases not matched to a gene: 6. From germline, CDR1 is SGHDN and CDR2 FVKESK. This CDR3 is 15 amino acids long. The CDR3 DNA sequence: TGTGCCAGCAGCCTTATTAGCGGGATTTACAATGAGCAGTTCTTC. This sequence encodes CASSLISGIYNEQFF.